The table lists the clone carrying this T cell receptor (beta chain) with a few counts. Its antigen is currently unknown. Repertoires were generated with immunoSEQ multiplex PCR, while TCRdb's copy carries only in-frame clones and drops some. The table shows about 13,000 clones, with 28% occurring only once. This sample was taken from a study of T cells in localized non-small cell lung cancer. Study-level points and caveats: A denser population of T cells in blood accompanied longer overall survival. Uninvolved adjacent lung, not tumor, had the highest T cell clonality. Owing to sequencing of a solitary tumor region, heterogeneity cannot be discounted. A median of approximately 60 of the top 100 tumor clones appeared in adjacent lung, which was paired and uninvolved.

Germline V gives CDR1 SGHNT, CDR2 YENEEA. Trimming took off 2 bases at V and 2 bases at J, with 9 bases between the two ends. The CDR3 is 14 residues long. The receptor's source is a female donor at least 60 years old with stage I lung adenocarcinoma. The chain joins TRBV11-3 to TRBJ1-1, with a weak D call TRBD1 (6 bases). The material was lung tumor tissue, obtained before any cancer treatment. The CDR3 nucleotides read TGTGCCAGCAGCTTAAGGGGGGGAAACACTGAAGCTTTCTTT. This sequence encodes CASSLRGGNTEAFF.